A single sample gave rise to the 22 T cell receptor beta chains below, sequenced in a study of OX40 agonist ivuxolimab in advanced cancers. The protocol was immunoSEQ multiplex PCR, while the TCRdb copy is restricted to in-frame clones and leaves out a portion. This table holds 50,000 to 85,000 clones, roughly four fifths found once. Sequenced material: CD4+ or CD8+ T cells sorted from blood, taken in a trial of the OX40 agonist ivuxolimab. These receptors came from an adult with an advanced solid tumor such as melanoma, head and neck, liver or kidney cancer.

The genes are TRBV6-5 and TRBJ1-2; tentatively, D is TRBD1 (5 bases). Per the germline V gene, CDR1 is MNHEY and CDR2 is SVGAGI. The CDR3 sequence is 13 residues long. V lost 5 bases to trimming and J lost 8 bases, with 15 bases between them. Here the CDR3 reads CASSLGVSGGYTF. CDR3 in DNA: TGTGCCAGCAGTCTAGGGGTCTCGGGGGGCTACACCTTC.

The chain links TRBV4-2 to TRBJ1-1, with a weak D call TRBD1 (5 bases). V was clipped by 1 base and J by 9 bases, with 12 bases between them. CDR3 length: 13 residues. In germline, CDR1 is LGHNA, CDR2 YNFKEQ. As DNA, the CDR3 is TGTGCCAGCAGCCAAGGAGACGGGGACCAAGCTTTCTTT. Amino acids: CASSQGDGDQAFF.

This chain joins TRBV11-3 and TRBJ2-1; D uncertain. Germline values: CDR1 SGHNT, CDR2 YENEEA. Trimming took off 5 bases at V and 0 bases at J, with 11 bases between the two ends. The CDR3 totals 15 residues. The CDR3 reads CASSADTSSYNEQFF. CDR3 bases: TGTGCCAGCAGCGCCGACACCAGCTCCTACAATGAGCAGTTCTTC. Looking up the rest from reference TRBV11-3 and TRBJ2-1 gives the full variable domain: EAGVVQSPRYKIIEKKQPVAFWCNPISGHNTLYWYLQNLGQGPELLIRYENEEAVDDSQLPKDRFSAERLKGVDSTLKIQPAELGDSAVYLCASSADTSSYNEQFFGPGTRLTVL.

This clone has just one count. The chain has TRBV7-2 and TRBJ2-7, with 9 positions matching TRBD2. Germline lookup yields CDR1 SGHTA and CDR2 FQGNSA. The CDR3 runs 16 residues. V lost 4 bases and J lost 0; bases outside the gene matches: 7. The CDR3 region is CASSSGGGASSYEQYF. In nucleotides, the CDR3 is TGTGCCAGCAGCTCCGGCGGGGGGGCAAGCTCCTACGAGCAGTACTTC.

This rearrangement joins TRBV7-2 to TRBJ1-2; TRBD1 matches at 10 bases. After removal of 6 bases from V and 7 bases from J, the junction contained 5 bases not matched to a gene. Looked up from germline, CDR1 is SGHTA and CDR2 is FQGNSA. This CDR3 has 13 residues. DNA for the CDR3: TGTGCCAGCAGGGATGACAGGGGGCCTGGCTACACCTTC. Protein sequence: CASRDDRGPGYTF.

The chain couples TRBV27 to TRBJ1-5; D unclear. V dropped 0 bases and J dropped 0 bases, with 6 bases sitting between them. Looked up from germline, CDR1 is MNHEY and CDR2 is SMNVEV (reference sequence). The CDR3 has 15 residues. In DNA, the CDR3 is TGTGCCAGCAGTTTATCCCGATATAGCAATCAGCCCCAGCATTTT. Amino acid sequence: CASSLSRYSNQPQHF.

CDR3 DNA: TGTGCCAGCAGATCCTACGAGCAGTACTTC. Amino acid sequence: CASRSYEQYF. The gene calls are TRBV2 and TRBJ2-7; the D is unclear. Trimming took 6 bases from V and 1 from J, leaving 1 base between them. The CDR3 extends over 10 amino acids. CDR1 SNHLY and CDR2 FYNNEI come from the germline V gene.

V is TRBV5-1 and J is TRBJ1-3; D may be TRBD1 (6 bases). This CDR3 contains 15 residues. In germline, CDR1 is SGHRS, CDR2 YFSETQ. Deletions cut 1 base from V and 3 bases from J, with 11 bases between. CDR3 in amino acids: CASSLFGGGGNTIYF. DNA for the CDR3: TGCGCCAGCAGCTTGTTTGGGGGCGGTGGAAACACCATATATTTT.

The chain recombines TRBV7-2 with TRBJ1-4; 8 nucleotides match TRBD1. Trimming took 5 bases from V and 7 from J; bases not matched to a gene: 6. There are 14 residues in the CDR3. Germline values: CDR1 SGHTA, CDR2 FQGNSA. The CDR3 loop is CASSPDRGSEKLFF. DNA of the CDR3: TGTGCCAGCAGCCCAGACAGGGGAAGTGAAAAACTGTTTTTT.

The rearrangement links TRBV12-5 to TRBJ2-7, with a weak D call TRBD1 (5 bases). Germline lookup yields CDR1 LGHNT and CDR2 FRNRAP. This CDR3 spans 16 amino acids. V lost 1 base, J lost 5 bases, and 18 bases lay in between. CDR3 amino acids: CASGLGTSGFEDEQYF. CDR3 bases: TGTGCTAGTGGTTTGGGCACTTCAGGGTTTGAGGACGAGCAGTACTTC.

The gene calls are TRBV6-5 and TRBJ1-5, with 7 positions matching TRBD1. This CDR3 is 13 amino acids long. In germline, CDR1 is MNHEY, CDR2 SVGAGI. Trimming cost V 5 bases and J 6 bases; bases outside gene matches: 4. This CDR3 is CASSDRVGQPQHF. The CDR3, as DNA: TGTGCCAGCAGTGACAGGGTCGGTCAGCCCCAGCATTTT.

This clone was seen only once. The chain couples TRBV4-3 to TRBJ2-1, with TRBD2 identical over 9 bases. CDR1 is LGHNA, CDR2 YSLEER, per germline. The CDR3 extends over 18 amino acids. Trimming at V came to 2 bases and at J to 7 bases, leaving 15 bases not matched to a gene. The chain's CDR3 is CASSQYAASGMSKNEQFF. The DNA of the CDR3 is TGCGCCAGCAGCCAATACGCTGCTAGCGGGATGTCTAAGAATGAGCAGTTCTTC.

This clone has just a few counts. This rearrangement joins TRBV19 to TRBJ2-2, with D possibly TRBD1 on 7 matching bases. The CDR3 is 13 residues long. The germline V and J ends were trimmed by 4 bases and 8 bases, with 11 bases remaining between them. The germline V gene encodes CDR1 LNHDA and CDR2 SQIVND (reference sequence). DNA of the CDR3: TGTGCCAGTAGTAACCAGGGGGGAGGGGAGCTGTTTTTT. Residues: CASSNQGGGELFF.

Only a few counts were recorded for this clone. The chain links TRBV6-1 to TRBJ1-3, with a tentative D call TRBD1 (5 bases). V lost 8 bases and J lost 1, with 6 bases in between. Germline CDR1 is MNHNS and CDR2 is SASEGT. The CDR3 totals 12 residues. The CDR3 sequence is CASRTSGNTIYF. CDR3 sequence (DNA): TGTGCCAGCCGGACATCTGGAAACACCATATATTTT.

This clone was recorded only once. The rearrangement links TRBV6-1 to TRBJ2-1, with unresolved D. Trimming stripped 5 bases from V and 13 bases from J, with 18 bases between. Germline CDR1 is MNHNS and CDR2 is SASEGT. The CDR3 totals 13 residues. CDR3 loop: CASSPEIAHGQFF. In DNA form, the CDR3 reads TGTGCCAGCAGTCCAGAGATAGCCCATGGTCAGTTCTTC.

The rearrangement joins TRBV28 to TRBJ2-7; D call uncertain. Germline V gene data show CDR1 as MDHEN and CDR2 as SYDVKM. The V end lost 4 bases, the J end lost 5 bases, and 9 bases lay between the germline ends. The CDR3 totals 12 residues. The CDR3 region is CASSSQFNEQYF. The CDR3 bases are TGTGCCAGCAGTTCCCAATTCAACGAGCAGTACTTC.

The DNA of the CDR3 is TGTGCCAGTAGTATCGACAGGGGGGAAGAGACCCAGTACTTC. Translated, it gives CASSIDRGEETQYF. The chain couples TRBV19 to TRBJ2-5; 9 bases fit TRBD1. The CDR3 is 14 amino acids. V was pared by 3 bases and J by 3 bases, with 2 bases of the junction left unmatched. CDR1 is LNHDA and CDR2 is SQIVND in the germline V gene (reference sequence).

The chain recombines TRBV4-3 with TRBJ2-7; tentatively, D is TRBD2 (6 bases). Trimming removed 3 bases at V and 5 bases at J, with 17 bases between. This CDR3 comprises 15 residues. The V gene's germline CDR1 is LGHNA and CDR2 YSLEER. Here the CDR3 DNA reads TGCGCCAGCAGCCAGTCCCCCCTAGCGCTCGACGAGCAGTACTTC. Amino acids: CASSQSPLALDEQYF.

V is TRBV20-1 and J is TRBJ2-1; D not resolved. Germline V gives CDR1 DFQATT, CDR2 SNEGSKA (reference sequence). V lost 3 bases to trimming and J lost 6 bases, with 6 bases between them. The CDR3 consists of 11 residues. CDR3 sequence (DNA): TGCAGTGCTAGTATCGGCAATGAGCAGTTCTTC. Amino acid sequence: CSASIGNEQFF.

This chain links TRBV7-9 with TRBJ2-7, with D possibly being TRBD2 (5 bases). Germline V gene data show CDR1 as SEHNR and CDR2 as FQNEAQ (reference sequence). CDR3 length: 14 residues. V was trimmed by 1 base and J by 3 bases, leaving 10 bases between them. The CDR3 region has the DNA TGTGCCAGCAGCTTAGATTCCGGGGTCTACGAGCAGTACTTC. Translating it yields CASSLDSGVYEQYF. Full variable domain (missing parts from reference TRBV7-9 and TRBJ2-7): DTGVSQNPRHKITKRGQNVTFRCDPISEHNRLYWYRQTLGQGPEFLTYFQNEAQLEKSRLLSDRFSAERPKGSFSTLEIQRTEQGDSAMYLCASSLDSGVYEQYFGPGTRLTVT.

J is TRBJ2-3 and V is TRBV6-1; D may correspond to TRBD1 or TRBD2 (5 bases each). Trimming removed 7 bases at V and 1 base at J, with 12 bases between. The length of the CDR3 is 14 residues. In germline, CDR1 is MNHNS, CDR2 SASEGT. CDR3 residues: CASIRGVRTDTQYF. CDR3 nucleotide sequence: TGTGCCAGCATACGGGGCGTCCGCACAGATACGCAGTATTTT.

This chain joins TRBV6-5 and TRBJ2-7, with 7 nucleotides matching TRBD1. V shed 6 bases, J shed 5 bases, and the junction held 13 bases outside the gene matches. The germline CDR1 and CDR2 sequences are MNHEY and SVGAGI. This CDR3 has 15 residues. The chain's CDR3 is CASRRTGAAPNEQYF. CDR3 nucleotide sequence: TGTGCCAGCAGACGAACAGGGGCCGCGCCTAACGAGCAGTACTTC.